What follows are 20 T cell receptor beta chains derived from one specimen sequenced in a study of metastatic and nonmetastatic thyroid tumors. From the PCR reads, TCRdb re-called clones with MiXCR. The table lists around 24,000 clones, approximately 21% of them singletons, with 13% in the top ten. Every patient underwent thyroid surgery untreated. Sequences were obtained from blood. These receptors originate from a male donor with papillary thyroid cancer or a benign thyroid nodule (not recorded which). Some clones in this sample may be carry-over from other donors' samples.

Many counts were recorded for this clone. This rearrangement joins TRBV10-3 to TRBJ2-7; either TRBD1 or TRBD2 may supply D (6 bases each). The CDR3 loop spans 12 amino acids. Trimming pared 7 bases from V and 0 bases from J, leaving 7 bases between. Germline CDR1 is ENHRY and CDR2 is SYGVKD. CDR3 sequence (DNA): TGTGCCATCAAGGGGGGCTCCTACGAGCAGTACTTC. Its translation: CAIKGGSYEQYF.

For this clone: An end of the junction does not agree with germline; a read error may underlie this. The genes are TRBV20-1 and TRBJ2-5; D not certain. Looked up from germline, CDR1 is DFQATT and CDR2 is SNEGSKA (reference sequence). The CDR3 runs to 8 residues. The CDR3 here is CSARDPLF. The CDR3 region has the DNA TGCAGTGCTAGAGACCCGCTCTTC.

This clone is classed as medium-sized. The chain employs TRBV4-3 and TRBJ1-1; TRBD1 agrees at 8 bases. The CDR3 is 13 amino acids. Trimming cost V 4 bases and J 6 bases; bases outside gene matches: 4. Germline CDR1 is LGHNA and CDR2 is YSLEER. The CDR3 DNA sequence: TGCGCCAGCAGCCGAACAGGGGGAGCTGAAGCTTTCTTT. Translating it yields CASSRTGGAEAFF.

This clone showed up many times. The rearrangement joins TRBV20-1 to TRBJ2-1, with TRBD2 matching over 9 bases. The CDR3 contains 15 residues. Trimming at V came to 4 bases and at J to 7 bases, leaving 11 bases not matched to a gene. The germline CDR1 and CDR2 sequences are DFQATT and SNEGSKA (reference sequence). The CDR3 sequence is CSANHRASGTNEQFF. Here the CDR3 DNA reads TGCAGTGCTAATCACCGGGCTAGCGGGACTAATGAGCAGTTCTTC.

This chain joins TRBV12-3 or TRBV12-4 and TRBJ2-5; 10 bases are a match to TRBD1. This CDR3 comprises 15 residues. Unmatched junction bases numbered 4, after V lost 5 bases and J lost 1 base. The CDR3 protein is CASSPRTGGQETQYF. CDR3 DNA sequence: TGTGCCAGCAGTCCCCGGACAGGGGGCCAAGAGACCCAGTACTTC.

This clone appeared a few times. The V gene is TRBV6-1, the J gene TRBJ2-7; D gene ambiguous. The CDR3 extends over 16 amino acids. The V and J ends lost 3 bases and 1 base respectively, with 16 bases between them. The germline CDR1 and CDR2 sequences are MNHNS and SASEGT. The CDR3 protein is CASSDSSGVGSYEQYF. In DNA form, the CDR3 reads TGTGCCAGCAGTGATAGTTCTGGTGTGGGTTCCTACGAGCAGTACTTC.

This clone was observed many times. DNA for the CDR3: TGTGCCAGTAGTATGCTGGGGGCGGGGAACACTGAAGCTTTCTTT. It yields the protein CASSMLGAGNTEAFF. This chain uses TRBV19 with TRBJ1-1, with D perhaps matching TRBD1 (6 bases). The CDR3 consists of 15 residues. From germline, CDR1 is LNHDA and CDR2 SQIVND (reference sequence). Trimming stripped 3 bases from V and 1 base from J, with 12 bases between.

This clone was counted at least ten times. This sequence joins TRBV9 and TRBJ2-2; perhaps TRBD2 as D (5 bases). This CDR3 has 14 residues. Looked up from germline, CDR1 is SGDLS and CDR2 is YYNGEE. Trimming took 0 bases from V and 6 from J, leaving 9 bases between them. The CDR3 nucleotides read TGTGCCAGCAGCGTAGTTGGAGGTGCCGGGGAGCTGTTTTTT. It codes for CASSVVGGAGELFF.

This clone qualifies as medium-sized. This chain connects TRBV6-1 to TRBJ2-1, with D unresolved. Germline V gene lookup returns CDR1 MNHNS and CDR2 SASEGT. Trimming took off 5 bases at V and 4 bases at J, with 6 bases between the two ends. The CDR3 runs to 12 residues. Here the CDR3 DNA reads TGTGCCAGCAGTCCTATGTACAATGAGCAGTTCTTC. This codes for CASSPMYNEQFF.

This clone was picked up many times. V usage is TRBV6-5 and J usage is TRBJ2-7, with 7 bases fitting TRBD2. Germline CDR1 MNHEY, CDR2 SVGAGI. V shed 0 bases and J 2 bases; nucleotides not matched to a gene: 4. This CDR3 region has 15 residues. CDR3 loop: CASSYSWGGAYEQYF. CDR3 nucleotide sequence: TGTGCCAGCAGTTACTCCTGGGGGGGGGCCTACGAGCAGTACTTC.

The chain uses TRBV7-3 and TRBJ2-7; D ambiguous. There are 16 residues in the CDR3. V was trimmed by 7 bases and J by 3 bases, leaving 22 bases between them. The V gene's germline CDR1 is SGHTA and CDR2 FQGTGA. CDR3 bases: TGTGCCAGCATCCTACGTAAGGAGTGGTCGTACTACGAGCAGTACTTC. Protein: CASILRKEWSYYEQYF.

This clone appeared many times. J is TRBJ1-5 and V is TRBV2; D is unclear. The germline V gene has CDR1 SNHLY and CDR2 FYNNEI. This CDR3 has 13 amino acids. V lost 5 bases and J lost 4, with 9 bases in between. In nucleotides, the CDR3 is TGTGCCAGCAGTCCAGGCCCAAATCAGCCCCAGCATTTT. This gives the protein CASSPGPNQPQHF. The full variable domain, in which reference TRBV2 and TRBJ1-5 provide the parts outside the CDR3, is EPEVTQTPSHQVTQMGQEVILRCVPISNHLYFYWYRQILGQKVEFLVSFYNNEISEKSEIFDDQFSVERPDGSNFTLKIRSTKLEDSAMYFCASSPGPNQPQHFGDGTRLSIL.

The chain employs TRBV4-1 and TRBJ2-5; 8 positions match TRBD1. CDR1 is MGHRA, CDR2 YSYEKL, per germline. The V and J ends lost 3 bases and 8 bases, in that order; junction bases with no gene match: 17. The length of the CDR3 is 17 residues. CDR3 loop: CASSQEHPGQVWDTQYF. In DNA, the CDR3 is TGCGCCAGCAGCCAGGAACACCCGGGACAGGTATGGGACACCCAGTACTTC.

The genes are TRBV7-6 and TRBJ2-3, with D possibly matching TRBD2 (6 bases). Trimming took 0 bases from V and 0 from J, leaving 16 bases between them. CDR1 SGHVS and CDR2 FNYEAQ come from the germline V gene. There are 18 residues in the CDR3. CDR3 sequence: CASSLAAVVAASTDTQYF. CDR3 nucleotide sequence: TGTGCCAGCAGCTTAGCCGCCGTGGTAGCGGCTAGCACAGATACGCAGTATTTT.

This clone was counted ten times or more. The chain is built from TRBV18 and TRBJ2-3; D remains unclear. Trimming cost V 3 bases and J 6 bases, with 10 bases left between them. In germline, CDR1 is KGHSH, CDR2 LQKENI. This CDR3 is built from 13 residues. This chain's CDR3 is CASSPDRWDTQYF. DNA of the CDR3: TGTGCCAGCTCACCGGATAGGTGGGATACGCAGTATTTT.

The rearrangement joins TRBV6-2 or TRBV6-3 to TRBJ1-1, with a possible D match to TRBD1 (6 bases). The germline CDR1 and CDR2 sequences are MNHEY and SVGEGT. The CDR3 has 12 residues. Trimming took off 5 bases at V and 5 bases at J, with 9 bases between the two ends. The CDR3 nucleotides read TGTGCCAGCAGTAGGGGGACAACTGAAGCTTTCTTT. Translating it yields CASSRGTTEAFF.

J is TRBJ1-5 and V is TRBV20-1; 10 nucleotides agree with TRBD1. Germline loops: CDR1 DFQATT, CDR2 SNEGSKA (reference sequence). This CDR3 spans 16 amino acids. V lost 6 bases to trimming and J lost 1 base; unmatched junction nucleotides: 9. The CDR3 DNA is TGCAGTGCGGAGGGACAGGGGCCCCGCAGCAATCAGCCCCAGCATTTT. It yields the protein CSAEGQGPRSNQPQHF.

This clone occurred many times. This chain connects TRBV20-1 to TRBJ1-1; TRBD1 is a possible D gene (5 bases). The CDR3 has 12 residues. Between the trimmed V and J ends, which lost 5 bases and 4 bases, there was a span of 11 bases. Per the germline V gene, CDR1 is DFQATT and CDR2 is SNEGSKA (reference sequence). Here the CDR3 DNA reads TGCAGTGCTTGGGAGGGGTTCACTGAAGCTTTCTTT. Amino acids: CSAWEGFTEAFF.

Notes on this clone: Germline is not matched at one junction end, which may reflect a read error. The CDR3 is CASIQSSVNEQFF. In DNA, the CDR3 is TGTGCCAGCATCCAAAGTAGTGTGAATGAGCAGTTCTTC. This rearrangement joins TRBV3-1 to TRBJ2-1, with no clear D. CDR1 LGHDT and CDR2 YNNKEL come from the germline V gene (reference sequence). The CDR3 loop spans 13 amino acids.

In its sample, this clone is medium-sized. The chain employs TRBV12-3 or TRBV12-4 and TRBJ1-6, with D perhaps matching TRBD1 (6 bases). The CDR3 spans 15 residues. Trimming stripped 5 bases from V and 9 bases from J, with 17 bases between. The CDR3 coding sequence is TGTGCCAGCAGTGAACAGGGTCGAGATCGTTCACCCCTCCACTTT. Translated: CASSEQGRDRSPLHF.